Listed here is a single T cell receptor (beta chain). Which antigen it targets is not known. Per-base qualities were not stored, and no clone one base away is much larger. Participants in the prospective study were enrolled through a virtual design, were aged about 18 to 89 years, and lived in some 24 United States geographic areas. To assign participants to cohorts, the prospective study relied on clinical history that participants themselves reported in a screening survey and a study questionnaire. In the prospective study, whole blood, serum and a nasopharyngeal or oropharyngeal swab were collected from each participant by mobile phlebotomists. Prospective study participants could optionally give additional blood draws and questionnaires over an approximately two-month period. Before DNA extraction, blood samples from the prospective study were shipped at room temperature or frozen. This specimen belongs to a study of blood T cell repertoires in COVID-19 (dated by TCRdb to about 2020). With respect to the entire study: Samples covering the acute and convalescent phases of COVID-19 were provided by collaborators in the United States, Italy and Spain. The material from the prospective study consisted of cDNA or gDNA derived from T cells, B-cell-depleted T cells, or PBMCs. Where HLA class I and class II types were available, the types were taken from metadata supplied by the sample provider, not from assay-based typing. The samples were drawn from two sources: the first 160 participants of the ongoing ImmuneRACE study, and approximately 1,300 subjects contributed by 6 global collaborators. The repertoires were released in a freely available public database intended as a resource for research on the immune response to SARS-CoV-2. The dataset comprised deeply sampled blood TCRbeta repertoires from subjects exposed to, actively infected with, or recovered from COVID-19. A de-identified subject ID, COVID-19 status, age in years and sex were almost always included in the sample metadata.

TCRbeta CDR3 regions were amplified from genomic DNA using the immunoSEQ Assay, a bias-controlled multiplex PCR. The authors' analysis ran thus. Nucleated cell counts per sample were estimated from amplification of reference gene primers within the assay. To quantify the absolute abundance of each unique TCRbeta CDR3 rearrangement, sequence reads were collapsed and filtered. For each sample, productive Simpson clonality was calculated as the square root of Simpson's diversity index over productive rearrangements. As stored in TCRdb, this immuneACCESS dataset retains in-frame rearrangements with V and J assigned. A fraction of the clones does not appear; measured against another copy, unresolved V genes explain less than half of the discrepancy, and the remainder lacks a known reason. V and J calls and clone size are given by that table; D and trimming were obtained from the DNA. The sample table shows around 450,000 clones, and about 85% are seen once. Roughly 1.9% of the sample is held by the ten biggest clonotypes.

Trimming takes 1 base from V and 0 bases from J, and the germline ends sit 13 bases apart. The CDR3, cysteine through phenylalanine, is 18 amino acids long. The read is trimmed to its CDR3 DNA, 54 bases read in frame from base 1. From a lookup of the germline V gene, CDR1 and CDR2 are MGHRA and YSYEKL. Findings and caveats that apply to the study as a whole: The amount of clinical and demographic metadata varied by source and participant and was provided uncurated.

The V and J segments used are TRBV4-1 and TRBJ1-6, with the D gene not clear enough to name. Sequencing input: PBMCs or T cells enriched from blood (not recorded which). The origin of this receptor is a woman in her late teens or twenties with acute COVID-19. The DNA reads TGCGCCAGCAGCCAAGTAAGTCTTGCGAGCTCCTATAATTCACCCCTCCACTTT. Translated, this gives CASSQVSLASSYNSPLHF.